Listed below are T cell receptor beta chains from one sample, sequenced in a study of siplizumab effects on memory and regulatory T cells. Sequencing used immunoSEQ multiplex PCR; TCRdb keeps in-frame clones, though not all of them. Of about 40,000 clones in the sample, around 92% were seen once. Sequencing was performed on naive CD4+ T cells sorted from blood. Source of these receptors: a human donor in good health. Both conserved end residues are part of each CDR3. The order of the fields is V gene, J gene, D gene, clone size, CDR3 protein, CDR3 DNA. D genes are given only for firm matches. Size is omitted from some rows. Given values are once, few, many or a class for expanded clones.

>TRBV6-6|TRBJ2-5|.|.
CASSYRGNRETQYF
TGTGCCAGCAGTTACCGGGGCAATAGAGAGACCCAGTACTTC
>TRBV5-3|TRBJ1-1|.|.
CARSPVEREAFF
TGTGCCAGAAGCCCAGTCGAGAGGGAGGCTTTCTTT
>TRBV6-4|TRBJ1-2|.|.
CASSDYGYGYTF
TGTGCCAGCAGTGACTACGGATATGGCTACACCTTC
>TRBV18|TRBJ1-3|.|.
CASSPSRGLLDTIYF
TGTGCCAGCTCACCATCCAGGGGTCTTTTGGACACCATATATTTT
>TRBV9|TRBJ2-2|TRBD2|.
CASSVAASGTGELFF
TGTGCCAGCAGCGTAGCGGCTAGCGGAACCGGGGAGCTGTTTTTT
>TRBV6-5|TRBJ1-1|.|.
CASSSFGGTALTEAFF
TGTGCCAGCAGTTCCTTCGGGGGGACTGCACTCACTGAAGCTTTCTTT
>TRBV2|TRBJ2-7|.|.
CASRETESYEQYF
TGTGCCAGCAGGGAGACGGAATCCTACGAGCAGTACTTC
>TRBV7-2|TRBJ1-1|.|.
CASSLDRDTEAFF
TGTGCCAGCAGCTTAGACCGGGACACTGAAGCTTTCTTT
>TRBV10-3|TRBJ2-7|TRBD1|.
CAINPGQGVHEQYF
TGTGCCATCAACCCGGGACAGGGGGTCCACGAGCAGTACTTC
>TRBV2|TRBJ1-5|.|.
CASSGGGRSNQPQHF
TGTGCCAGCAGTGGGGGGGGACGAAGCAATCAGCCCCAGCATTTT
>TRBV14|TRBJ2-1|.|.
CASSQDRVNEQFF
TGTGCCAGCAGCCAGGATAGGGTGAATGAGCAGTTCTTC
>TRBV29-1|TRBJ2-1|.|.
CSGTGLDNEQFF
TGCAGCGGTACAGGGTTGGACAATGAGCAGTTCTTC
>TRBV18|TRBJ2-3|TRBD2|.
CASSPLAGGLSTDTQYF
TGTGCCAGCTCACCACTAGCGGGAGGATTGAGCACAGATACGCAGTATTTT
>TRBV11-2|TRBJ2-2|TRBD2|.
CASSLAAGGNTGELFF
TGTGCCAGCAGCTTAGCGGCGGGGGGCAACACCGGGGAGCTGTTTTTT
>TRBV30|TRBJ2-7|TRBD1|.
CAWGTGRYEQYF
TGTGCCTGGGGGACAGGGCGCTACGAGCAGTACTTC
>TRBV30|TRBJ1-5|.|.
CAWSVTGRQPQHF
TGTGCCTGGAGTGTCACAGGGCGGCAGCCCCAGCATTTT
>TRBV9|TRBJ2-1|.|.
CASSSTLYNEQFF
TGTGCCAGCAGCTCGACACTTTACAATGAGCAGTTCTTC
>TRBV6-5|TRBJ2-7|TRBD1|.
CASSRGGQGGAEQYF
TGTGCCAGCAGTAGGGGGGGACAGGGAGGGGCCGAGCAGTACTTC
>TRBV18|TRBJ1-2|.|few
CASSGGDYGYTF
TGTGCCAGCTCCGGAGGGGACTATGGCTACACCTTC
>TRBV10-1|TRBJ2-1|.|.
CARGEMSGPNNEQFF
TGCGCCAGGGGAGAGATGTCCGGGCCCAACAATGAGCAGTTCTTC
>TRBV5-1|TRBJ1-1|.|.
CASSWVQVDTEAFF
TGCGCCAGCAGCTGGGTCCAGGTCGACACTGAAGCTTTCTTT
>TRBV11-2|TRBJ2-5|TRBD2|once
CASSTGTSGSETQYF
TGTGCCAGCAGCACCGGGACTAGCGGCTCTGAGACCCAGTACTTC
>TRBV2|TRBJ1-5|.|.
CASSERAGVYSNQPQHF
TGTGCCAGCAGTGAAAGGGCAGGGGTCTATAGCAATCAGCCCCAGCATTTT
>TRBV19|TRBJ1-5|.|.
CASRVEPVQGSQPQHF
TGTGCCAGTAGAGTCGAGCCCGTACAGGGTAGTCAGCCCCAGCATTTT
>TRBV5-1|TRBJ2-7|.|.
CASSVAQLAGRSEQYF
TGCGCCAGCAGCGTCGCCCAACTAGCCGGTAGGAGCGAGCAGTACTTC
>TRBV6-5|TRBJ1-2|TRBD1|.
CASSSTGDYGYTF
TGTGCCAGCAGTTCTACAGGGGACTATGGCTACACCTTC
>TRBV7-2|TRBJ1-5|.|few
CASSLYHNQPQHF
TGTGCCAGCAGCTTATACCACAATCAGCCCCAGCATTTT
>TRBV14|TRBJ1-2|.|.
CASSRIEGSYGYTF
TGTGCCAGCAGCCGGATAGAGGGGAGCTATGGCTACACCTTC
>TRBV28|TRBJ2-7|.|.
CASSFPDYRSYEQYF
TGTGCCAGCAGTTTCCCCGACTACCGCTCCTACGAGCAGTACTTC
>TRBV4-1|TRBJ2-3|.|.
CASSQALAGPDTQYF
TGCGCCAGCAGCCAAGCACTAGCAGGGCCAGATACGCAGTATTTT
>TRBV30|TRBJ1-1|.|few
CAGDRTTTEAFF
TGTGCGGGAGACAGAACGACCACTGAAGCTTTCTTT
>TRBV5-1|TRBJ2-1|.|.
CASSLEGVSYNEQFF
TGCGCCAGCAGCTTAGAGGGAGTGTCCTACAATGAGCAGTTCTTC
>TRBV27|TRBJ2-6|.|.
CASSREGAGANVLTF
TGTGCCAGCAGTCGAGAGGGGGCTGGGGCCAACGTCCTGACTTTC
>TRBV21-1|TRBJ2-5|.|.
CASSRTGPKTQYF
TGTGCCAGCAGCAGGACAGGGCCGAAGACCCAGTACTTC
>TRBV10-2|TRBJ1-4|.|.
CASSEKRIYSGEKLFF
TGCGCCAGCAGTGAAAAGAGAATCTACTCGGGAGAAAAACTGTTTTTT
>TRBV7-2|TRBJ1-6|.|few
CASTDSPLHF
TGTGCCAGCACCGACTCACCCCTCCACTTT
>TRBV18|TRBJ2-6|.|.
CASSPPLYSGANVLTF
TGTGCCAGCTCACCCCCCCTCTATTCTGGGGCCAACGTCCTGACTTTC
>TRBV5-1|TRBJ2-3|.|.
CASRLEAGKDTQYF
TGCGCCAGCAGACTGGAGGCGGGGAAAGATACGCAGTATTTT
>TRBV5-1|TRBJ1-3|.|.
CASSVSGNTIYF
TGCGCCAGCAGCGTTTCTGGAAACACCATATATTTT
>TRBV6-6|TRBJ2-7|.|few
CASSGTSYEQYF
TGTGCCAGCAGTGGGACTTCGTACGAGCAGTACTTC
>TRBV6-1|TRBJ2-7|.|.
CASSVQVRGPYEQYF
TGTGCCAGCAGTGTCCAGGTCAGAGGCCCTTACGAGCAGTACTTC
>TRBV20-1|TRBJ1-1|.|few
CSAKRDAEAFF
TGCAGTGCTAAGAGGGATGCTGAAGCTTTCTTT
>TRBV6-1|TRBJ1-2|.|once
CASSEGGGGAGYGYTF
TGTGCCAGCAGTGAAGGTGGAGGAGGGGCGGGGTATGGCTACACCTTC
>TRBV21-1|TRBJ2-2|.|.
CASCRTVYANTGELFF
TGTGCCAGCTGTAGGACAGTTTACGCGAACACCGGGGAGCTGTTTTTT
>TRBV6-5|TRBJ1-1|.|.
CASSRVGIEAFF
TGTGCCAGCAGTCGCGTGGGAATTGAAGCTTTCTTT
>TRBV6-6|TRBJ1-3|.|.
CASSTAGGMGNTIYF
TGTGCCAGCAGTACCGCGGGCGGGATGGGAAACACCATATATTTT
>TRBV7-3|TRBJ2-1|TRBD2|.
CASSLTSGTYNEQFF
TGTGCCAGCAGCTTAACTAGCGGGACCTACAATGAGCAGTTCTTC
>TRBV30|TRBJ2-3|.|.
CAWSVSRVTDTQYF
TGTGCCTGGAGCGTCAGTCGGGTTACAGATACGCAGTATTTT
>TRBV2|TRBJ1-5|.|.
CASSEELNQPQHF
TGTGCCAGCAGTGAAGAGCTCAATCAGCCCCAGCATTTT
>TRBV29-1|TRBJ2-7|TRBD1|.
CSVGGTGAYEQYF
TGCAGCGTTGGAGGGACAGGGGCTTACGAGCAGTACTTC
>TRBV18|TRBJ2-7|TRBD2|.
CASSPSAGGSYEQYF
TGTGCCAGCTCACCGTCGGCGGGGGGCTCCTACGAGCAGTACTTC